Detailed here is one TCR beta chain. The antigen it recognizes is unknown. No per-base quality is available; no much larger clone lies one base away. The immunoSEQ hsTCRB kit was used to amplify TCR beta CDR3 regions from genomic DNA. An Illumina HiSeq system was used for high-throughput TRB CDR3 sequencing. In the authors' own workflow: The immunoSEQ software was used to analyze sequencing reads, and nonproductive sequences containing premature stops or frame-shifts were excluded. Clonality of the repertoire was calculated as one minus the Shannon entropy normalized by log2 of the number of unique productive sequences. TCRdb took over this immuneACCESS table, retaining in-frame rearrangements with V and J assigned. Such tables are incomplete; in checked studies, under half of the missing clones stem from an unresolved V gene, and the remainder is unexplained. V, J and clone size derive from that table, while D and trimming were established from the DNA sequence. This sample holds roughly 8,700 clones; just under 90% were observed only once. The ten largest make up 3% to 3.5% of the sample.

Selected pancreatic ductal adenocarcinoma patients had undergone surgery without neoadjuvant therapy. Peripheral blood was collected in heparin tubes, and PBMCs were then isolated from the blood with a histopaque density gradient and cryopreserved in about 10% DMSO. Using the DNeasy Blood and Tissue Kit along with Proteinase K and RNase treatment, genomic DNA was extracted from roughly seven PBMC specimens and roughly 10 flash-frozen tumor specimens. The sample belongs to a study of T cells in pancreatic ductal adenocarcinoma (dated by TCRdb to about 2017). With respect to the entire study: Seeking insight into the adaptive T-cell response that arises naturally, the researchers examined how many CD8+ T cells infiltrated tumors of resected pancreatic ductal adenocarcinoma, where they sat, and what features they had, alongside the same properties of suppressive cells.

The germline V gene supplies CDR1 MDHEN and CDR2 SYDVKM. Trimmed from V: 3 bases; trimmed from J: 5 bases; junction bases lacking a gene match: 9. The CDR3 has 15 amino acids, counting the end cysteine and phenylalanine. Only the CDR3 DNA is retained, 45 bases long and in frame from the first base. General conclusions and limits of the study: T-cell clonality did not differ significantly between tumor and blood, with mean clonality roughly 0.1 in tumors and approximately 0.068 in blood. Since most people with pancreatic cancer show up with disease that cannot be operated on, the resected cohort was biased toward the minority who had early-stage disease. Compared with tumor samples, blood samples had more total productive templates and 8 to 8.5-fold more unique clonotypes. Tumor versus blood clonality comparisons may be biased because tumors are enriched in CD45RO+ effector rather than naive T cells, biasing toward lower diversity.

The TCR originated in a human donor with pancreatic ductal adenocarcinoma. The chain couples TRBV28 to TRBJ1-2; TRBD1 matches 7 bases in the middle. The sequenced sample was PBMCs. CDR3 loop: CASSFRGAGGYGYTF. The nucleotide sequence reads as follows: TGTGCCAGCAGTTTCAGGGGGGCAGGGGGATATGGCTACACCTTC.